This T cell receptor beta chain was recovered during a study of spatial heterogeneity in lung cancer. Each CDR3 protein gets one entry after TCRdb re-called the 5' RACE reads with MiXCR. The sample carries 490 or so distinct CDR3 sequences, around 6% recorded once. Time point in this sample: sample taken at primary tumor resection. The donor population consisted of 72 patients with untreated, early-stage non-small cell lung cancer. Trimming took 4 bases from V and 2 from J, leaving 7 bases between them. The CDR3 is made up of 13 amino acids. The germline V gene encodes CDR1 SNHLY and CDR2 FYNNEI. Notes on this clonotype: The library was prepared for alpha chains; this beta chain is a stray read, so its frequency means little.

The TCR was taken from a female donor with early-stage non-small cell lung cancer. V usage is TRBV2 and J usage is TRBJ2-3; the D is unclear. This material consisted of normal lung tissue next to the tumor, taken at surgery. The CDR3 loop is CASSGQATDTQYF. CDR3 sequence (DNA): TGTGCCAGCAGTGGTCAGGCCACAGATACGCAGTATTTT.